Listed here are 3 T cell receptor beta chains from one sample, sequenced in a study of shared clonotypes between healthy human individuals. Sequencing used immunoSEQ multiplex PCR; TCRdb keeps in-frame clones, though not all of them. The repertoire holds hundreds of thousands of clones, 92% seen once, with 24% in the top ten. It was CD45RO-negative cells, positively selected for CCR7, that made up naive CD8 cells, with terminally differentiated effector memory CD45RA+ cells excluded. Material: naive CD8+ T cells sorted from blood. The receptors shown here come from a man aged 30-40 years in good health.

V is TRBV5-8 and J is TRBJ1-2, with D unclear. With 0 bases removed from V and 0 bases from J, the gap between germline ends came to 6 bases. The CDR3 covers 14 residues. Germline-derived CDR1 and CDR2 are SGHTS and YDEGEE. CDR3: CASSLEDPNYGYTF. Here the CDR3 DNA reads TGTGCCAGCAGCTTGGAGGACCCTAACTATGGCTACACCTTC.

The genes are TRBV28 and TRBJ2-7; 9 positions agree with TRBD2. V shed 5 bases, J shed 3 bases, and the junction held 14 bases outside the gene matches. Germline values: CDR1 MDHEN, CDR2 SYDVKM. The CDR3 consists of 17 residues. The CDR3 DNA reads TGTGCCAGCAGTCTACTAGCGGGTAGGGGGTCCCGCTACGAGCAGTACTTC. Amino acids: CASSLLAGRGSRYEQYF.

This chain links TRBV6-5 with TRBJ2-7; a possible D gene is TRBD1 (7 bases). The ends were cut back, 0 bases at V and 1 base at J, with 13 bases in the middle. Germline CDR1 is MNHEY and CDR2 is SVGAGI. This CDR3 is built from 16 residues. The CDR3 here is CASSYSRDSESYEQYF. The CDR3 coding sequence is TGTGCCAGCAGTTACTCGCGGGACAGCGAATCCTACGAGCAGTACTTC.